This T cell receptor (beta chain) emerged from a study of blood T cell repertoires in COVID-19. In the study overall: From the United States, Italy and Spain came samples of acute and convalescent COVID-19.

Authors' methods: Using reference gene primer amplification, nucleated cell counts were estimated. The protocol was immunoSEQ multiplex PCR, while the TCRdb copy is restricted to in-frame clones and leaves out a portion. For V, J and clone size, that table is used; D and trimming come from the DNA. The data hold around 30,000 clones, with approximately 71% observed a single time. The V segment lost 4 bases and the J segment 6 bases; nucleotides outside the gene matches: 5. The CDR3 consists of 14 residues. Germline CDR1 reads MNHEY; CDR2 reads SVGAGI. V usage is TRBV6-5 and J usage is TRBJ1-5; 8 bases align to TRBD1. The specimen sequenced was peripheral blood. This receptor was taken from an elderly man with active or convalescent COVID-19. CDR3 in DNA: TGTGCCAGCAGTTTCAAACAGGGGGGTCAGCCCCAGCATTTT. Translated, it gives CASSFKQGGQPQHF.